This TCR beta chain was recorded in a study of identical twins (dated by TCRdb to 2016 to 2018). For the wider study: To test whether fetal clonotypes persist, this study deep-sequenced TCR alpha and beta repertoires from monozygotic twins, from unrelated adults of various ages, and from cord blood. To rule out contamination, replicate twin experiments were performed at different times with different library preparation protocols.

The CDR3 holds 14 amino acids from the cysteine to the phenylalanine. Solely the CDR3 DNA is kept, with 42 bases framed from the first base. Cut back by 6 bases and 4 bases, the V and J ends lie 15 bases apart. CDR1 and CDR2 (SEHNR, FQNEAQ) derive from the germline V gene (reference sequence). Overall results and qualifications from the work: A weaker excess of twin sharing was found in beta out-of-frame sequences because the signal-to-noise ratio was lowered by fewer shared sequences. Invariant T cells such as MAIT and iNKT could partly confound zero-insertion analyses, although diverse VJ usage argued against such confounding for most clonotypes. Compared with coincidental sharing between unrelated individuals, out-of-frame TCR alpha sequences shared between twins showed an excess of sequences with low generation probability. Abundant cord blood beta clonotypes carried fewer insertions; young adult naive repertoires showed a weaker similar trend, while memory repertoires showed none. In monozygotic twins, recombination models systematically underestimated out-of-frame TCR alpha sharing, but the models matched the sharing seen between unrelated individuals. Because the same donors could not be followed over many years, the conclusions depended on cross-sectional statistical analysis.

To note about this clonotype: The target of this receptor is not known. Base qualities are missing; no much larger clone stands one base away.

Every donor in the study was a healthy Caucasian. The twin cohort comprised three pairs of female monozygotic twins, all aged roughly 18 to 30 years. Peripheral blood mononuclear cells were the source from which RNA for the TCR libraries was isolated. Libraries were made using 5' RACE. Sequencing was performed on an Illumina HiSeq 2000. Template switching added a universal primer binding site, and the final cDNA carried a unique molecular identifier that allowed TCR cDNA molecules to be counted accurately. Specific primers in the conserved constant-segment region were used to synthesize first-strand cDNA for the TCR alpha and beta chains. To control for contamination, each cDNA library was double barcoded with a SMART-Mk sample barcode plus Illumina barcodes. Two successive PCR steps introduced TruSeq adapter sequences along with Illumina sample barcodes. The TCR alpha and beta cDNA libraries were sequenced on the Illumina HiSeq platform using custom primers. Regarding the original processing steps: Unique molecular identifiers were extracted from raw reads with MiGEC, and CDR3 positions were determined with MiXCR. Recombination models were inferred per individual with the repgenHMM and IGoR tools using an EM algorithm. The analysis of shared clonotypes was done with the tcR package in R, with sharing normalized by the product of cloneset sizes. To study raw recombination free of thymic and clonal selection effects, out-of-frame nonproductive sequences were analyzed. Clones were called with MiXCR by TCRdb after fastp trimmed the public reads at Q25, and only in-frame beta chains were retained. Identical CDR3 protein sequences are pooled into one entry, listed with their most common genes and DNA. TCRdb, not the original authors, processed these V and J calls. For this sample the table gives about 900,000 distinct CDR3 sequences, of which 9% to 15% were detected only once. Jointly, the top ten make up around 1.5% of the sample.

These data were also filed under a second study, of yellow fever vaccine responses in identical twins. The second investigation adds: The authors reported that the T cell response to vaccination in identical twins appeared partly convergent and partly personalized. In the study, vaccine-responding T cell clones were precisely tracked in identical twins.

Material: PBMCs. The rearranged chain carries TRBV7-9 and TRBJ2-5; the D element might be TRBD1 or TRBD2, as each aligns at 5 bases. This receptor was identified in a woman aged 18-29 years in good health. DNA sequence: TGTGCCAGCAGTTCGTTGGGGGTTGGAGAGACCCAGTACTTC. This sequence encodes CASSSLGVGETQYF.